These 17 T cell receptor beta chains originate from one sample sequenced in a study of neurological immune-mediated disorders. Each CDR3 protein is one row after TCRdb ran MiXCR on the 5' RACE reads. The sample has 20,000 to 30,000 distinct CDR3 sequences, under 8.5% seen once. The sample comprised PBMCs. These receptors came from a woman aged 40 to 55 in good health.

CDR3 in DNA: TGCAGTGCTGCCGCGGGGGCAAATCAGCCCCAGCATTTT. This gives the protein CSAAAGANQPQHF. The V call is TRBV20-1, the J call TRBJ1-5, with TRBD1 as a possible D gene (6 bases). Trimming removed 5 bases at V and 4 bases at J, with 12 bases between. CDR1 DFQATT and CDR2 SNEGSKA come from the germline V gene (reference sequence). The CDR3 totals 13 residues.

At least ten counts were recorded for this clonotype. The V and J genes are TRBV5-1 and TRBJ2-7; D is possibly TRBD1 (6 bases). Trimming left V 6 bases short and J 5 bases short, with 15 bases between. The CDR3 totals 13 residues. Germline CDR1 reads SGHRS; CDR2 reads YFSETQ. The CDR3 loop reads CASNRGTADEQYF. The DNA for the CDR3 is TGCGCCAGCAATAGGGGGACCGCGGACGAGCAGTACTTC.

This chain connects TRBV6-5 to TRBJ1-3; D ambiguous. The CDR3 has 13 amino acids. V was cut by 6 bases and J by 6 bases, with 12 bases left in between. Germline V CDR1 and CDR2: MNHEY, SVGAGI. The CDR3 region has the DNA TGTGCCAGCAGGATGGCGGAAGTAAACACCATATATTTT. This gives the protein CASRMAEVNTIYF.

This chain connects TRBV20-1 to TRBJ2-7, with 8 bases matching TRBD1. From germline, CDR1 is DFQATT and CDR2 SNEGSKA (reference sequence). This CDR3 region has 14 residues. V was clipped by 1 base and J by 3 bases; unmatched bases: 5. CDR3 region: CSARGTGGIYEQYF. The CDR3 DNA is TGCAGTGCTAGAGGAACAGGGGGGATCTACGAGCAGTACTTC.

This clonotype has ten or more counts. The chain recombines TRBV27 with TRBJ1-5, with no clear D. Germline V gives CDR1 MNHEY, CDR2 SMNVEV (reference sequence). This CDR3 is 15 amino acids long. Trimming left V 5 bases short and J 2 bases short, with 13 bases between. The CDR3 sequence: CASSADTGGNQPQHF. DNA of the CDR3: TGTGCCAGCAGTGCCGACACGGGTGGCAATCAGCCCCAGCATTTT.

This clonotype was found many times. The J gene is TRBJ2-2, the V gene TRBV7-8, with D possibly being TRBD2 (6 bases). The germline V gene encodes CDR1 SGHVS and CDR2 FQNEAQ. The V end was cut by 5 bases, the J end by 6 bases, with 10 bases between. CDR3 length equals 13 residues. The CDR3 sequence is CASSRGSPGELFF. CDR3 nucleotide sequence: TGTGCCAGCAGCCGGGGGTCTCCCGGGGAGCTGTTTTTT.

This clonotype was seen many times. V and J are TRBV6-1 and TRBJ2-2; TRBD1 might be the D (6 bases). This CDR3 has 15 residues. Germline lookup yields CDR1 MNHNS and CDR2 SASEGT. Trimming cost V 5 bases and J 0 bases, with 10 bases left between them. The CDR3, as DNA: TGTGCCAGCAGTTTGGACAGTGCGAACACCGGGGAGCTGTTTTTT. The encoded protein is CASSLDSANTGELFF.

This clonotype was seen at least ten times. The chain uses TRBV20-1 and TRBJ2-3; 7 nucleotides line up with TRBD2. The CDR3 totals 16 residues. Germline values: CDR1 DFQATT, CDR2 SNEGSKA (reference sequence). Trimming removed 2 bases from V and 0 bases from J; junction bases left unmatched: 8. The CDR3 is CSARRLAVTSTDTQYF. The CDR3 DNA reads TGCAGTGCTAGAAGGCTAGCGGTTACTAGCACAGATACGCAGTATTTT.

This clonotype was observed at least ten times. The chain couples TRBV6-2 or TRBV6-3 to TRBJ2-4; D is undetermined. CDR1 is MNHEY and CDR2 is SVGEGT in the germline V gene. The CDR3 runs to 17 residues. V dropped 0 bases and J dropped 0 bases, with 12 bases sitting between them. Here the CDR3 DNA reads TGTGCCAGCAGTTACTCGTCGGCCGGCCTAGCCAAAAACATTCAGTACTTC. Protein: CASSYSSAGLAKNIQYF.

This clonotype has ten or more counts. The chain has TRBV3-1 and TRBJ2-6, with 9 bases lining up with TRBD1. The CDR3 has 15 amino acids. CDR1 and CDR2 from the germline V gene are LGHDT and YNNKEL (reference sequence). Losses at the gene ends were 8 bases for V and 0 bases for J; bases not matched to a gene: 2. The CDR3 DNA sequence: TGTGCCAGCGGGACAGGGAGCTCTGGGGCCAACGTCCTGACTTTC. Its protein product is CASGTGSSGANVLTF.

This clonotype was seen ten or more times. The chain couples TRBV6-5 to TRBJ1-1; possible D gene TRBD1, 6 bases. CDR1 MNHEY and CDR2 SVGAGI come from the germline V gene. Between the trimmed V and J ends, which lost 2 bases and 6 bases, there was a span of 10 bases. This CDR3 has 13 residues. The CDR3: CASSYGGAAEAFF. The CDR3 DNA sequence: TGTGCCAGCAGTTACGGGGGGGCGGCTGAAGCTTTCTTT.

This clonotype was detected ten times or more. J is TRBJ1-3 and V is TRBV27; TRBD1 matches at 10 bases. V shed 5 bases, J shed 0 bases, and the junction held 16 bases outside the gene matches. This CDR3 is built from 20 residues. Germline values: CDR1 MNHEY, CDR2 SMNVEV (reference sequence). Here the CDR3 reads CASSPWGGTGAALSGNTIYF. The CDR3 DNA follows: TGTGCCAGCAGTCCATGGGGCGGGACAGGGGCCGCACTCTCTGGAAACACCATATATTTT.

This clonotype was counted many times. The genes are TRBV5-1 and TRBJ2-7; D gene unclear. The V gene lost 4 bases and the J gene lost 2 bases, with 16 bases spanning the gap. Germline values: CDR1 SGHRS, CDR2 YFSETQ. The CDR3 extends over 15 amino acids. CDR3 loop: CASSPGPPVPYEQYF. In nucleotides, the CDR3 is TGCGCCAGCAGCCCTGGGCCTCCAGTCCCCTACGAGCAGTACTTC.

Judged by abundance, this clonotype is medium-sized. V and J are TRBV12-3 or TRBV12-4 and TRBJ2-3; no reliable D call. V lost 6 bases and J 2 bases, leaving 18 bases between the germline ends. The CDR3 runs to 16 residues. CDR3 residues: CASSRFGQLFTDTQYF. CDR3 bases: TGTGCCAGCAGCCGCTTTGGCCAGTTATTCACAGATACGCAGTATTTT.

This clonotype was seen at least ten times. The chain has TRBV5-1 and TRBJ2-3, with D possibly TRBD2 on 6 matching bases. The germline CDR1 and CDR2 sequences are SGHRS and YFSETQ. V lost 0 bases, J lost 5 bases, and 16 bases lay in between. This CDR3 region has 16 residues. The CDR3 DNA is TGCGCCAGCAGCTTGGCCCGCCTAGCGAGTAGAGATACGCAGTATTTT. It yields the protein CASSLARLASRDTQYF.

This clonotype was recorded many times. This may stem from a read error, because a much larger clone lies one nucleotide away. The chain links TRBV7-2 to TRBJ1-1; possibly TRBD1 for D (5 bases). From germline, CDR1 is SGHTA and CDR2 FQGNSA. The CDR3 runs 14 residues. The CDR3 region is CVSSFGQVNTEAFF. For the CDR3, the DNA is TGTGTCAGCAGCTTCGGACAAGTGAACACTGAAGCTTTCTTT.

This clonotype was recorded many times. The chain carries TRBV9 and TRBJ2-1; TRBD1 or TRBD2 may be the D gene (5 bases each). CDR1 is SGDLS and CDR2 is YYNGEE in the germline V gene. The CDR3 sequence is 14 residues long. The V end was cut by 7 bases, the J end by 9 bases, with 20 bases between. CDR3 loop: CASGPGPRLAEQFF. CDR3 DNA sequence: TGTGCCAGCGGACCGGGACCGAGGCTGGCTGAGCAGTTCTTC.